The 21 T cell receptor beta chains below come from one sample, sequenced in a study of T cell responses to AZD1222 COVID-19 vaccine. Sequencing used immunoSEQ multiplex PCR; TCRdb keeps in-frame clones, though not all of them. This table holds approximately 120,000 clones, approximately 85% found once. Source: peripheral blood, taken 28 days after the second AZD1222 dose. These receptors were obtained from an adult who received the AZD1222 COVID-19 vaccine.

The chain recombines TRBV7-2 with TRBJ2-7; perhaps TRBD1 as D (6 bases). The germline gives CDR1 SGHTA, CDR2 FQGNSA. This CDR3 has 14 residues. V lost 0 bases and J lost 9, with 15 bases in between. Here the CDR3 DNA reads TGTGCCAGCAGCTTAGCGGCCGGGACATCCGGGCAGTACTTC. It translates to CASSLAAGTSGQYF. The full variable domain, in which reference TRBV7-2 and TRBJ2-7 provide the parts outside the CDR3, is GAGVSQSPSNKVTEKGKDVELRCDPISGHTALYWYRQSLGQGLEFLIYFQGNSAPDKSGLPSDRFSAERTGGSVSTLTIQRTQQEDSAVYLCASSLAAGTSGQYFGPGTRLTVT.

The chain recombines TRBV6-5 with TRBJ1-4; a weak D match, TRBD1 (5 bases). The germline CDR1 and CDR2 sequences are MNHEY and SVGAGI. The length of the CDR3 is 14 residues. Trimming shortened V by 6 bases and J by 7 bases, and 15 bases separated the two germline ends. The CDR3 DNA sequence: TGTGCCAGCAGACGTGGGGGTTTCGGTGAAAAACTGTTTTTT. Its protein product is CASRRGGFGEKLFF.

The V call is TRBV3-1 (or the pseudogene TRBV3-2), the J call TRBJ1-2, with TRBD1 matching over 8 bases. J gave up 4 bases and V 1 base, and 2 bases lay outside the gene matches. CDR3 length equals 14 residues. Germline CDR1 LGHDT, CDR2 YNNKEL (reference sequence). The CDR3 loop is CASSQGTGGYGYTF. The CDR3, as DNA: TGTGCCAGCAGCCAAGGCACAGGGGGCTATGGCTACACCTTC.

There are a few counts of this clone. CDR3 in amino acids: CASSPTSLNTGELFF. The CDR3 bases are TGTGCCAGCAGCCCCACTAGCTTAAACACCGGGGAGCTGTTTTTT. The chain is built from TRBV7-6 and TRBJ2-2; maybe TRBD2 (6 bases). V dropped 5 bases and J dropped 2 bases, with 12 bases sitting between them. The length of the CDR3 is 15 residues. Germline lookup yields CDR1 SGHVS and CDR2 FNYEAQ.

The chain recombines TRBV7-9 with TRBJ2-1, with 10 bases fitting TRBD2. V was pared by 6 bases and J by 7 bases, with 6 bases of the junction left unmatched. The CDR3 totals 14 residues. Germline V gene lookup returns CDR1 SEHNR and CDR2 FQNEAQ (reference sequence). The CDR3 sequence is CASRTSGGENEQFF. CDR3 DNA sequence: TGTGCCAGCAGGACCAGCGGGGGGGAGAATGAGCAGTTCTTC.

The chain combines TRBV4-1 with TRBJ2-7; 9 nucleotides match TRBD1. This CDR3 spans 15 amino acids. V trimming: 1 base; J trimming: 4 bases; junction bases outside the gene matches: 5. The germline gives CDR1 MGHRA, CDR2 YSYEKL. The CDR3 sequence: CASSQADRGVYEQYF. In nucleotides, the CDR3 is TGCGCCAGCAGCCAAGCCGACAGGGGGGTGTACGAGCAGTACTTC.

The gene calls are TRBV5-4 and TRBJ1-2; the D is unclear. Germline V gives CDR1 SGHNT, CDR2 YYREEE (reference sequence). This CDR3 has 14 amino acids. Trimming stripped 5 bases from V and 8 bases from J, with 19 bases between. CDR3 residues: CASRRPDEPGGYTF. In DNA, the CDR3 is TGTGCCAGCAGGAGGCCGGACGAGCCGGGGGGCTACACCTTC.

The chain combines TRBV7-2 with TRBJ2-7; D gene unclear. The CDR3 is made up of 12 amino acids. The germline CDR1 and CDR2 sequences are SGHTA and FQGNSA. The V gene lost 4 bases and the J gene lost 3 bases, with 7 bases spanning the gap. In DNA, the CDR3 is TGTGCCAGCAGCTCCATAAACTACGAGCAGTACTTC. It yields the protein CASSSINYEQYF.

The V and J genes are TRBV6-4 and TRBJ1-5, with TRBD1 as a possible D gene (6 bases). CDR3 length: 14 residues. Germline V gene data show CDR1 as MRHNA and CDR2 as SNTAGT. Trimming took off 8 bases at V and 5 bases at J, with 16 bases between the two ends. CDR3 loop: CASRDTDRDQPQHF. The DNA of the CDR3 is TGTGCCAGCCGGGACACCGATCGGGATCAGCCCCAGCATTTT.

The chain has TRBV9 and TRBJ1-4, with D tentatively TRBD1 (5 bases). V lost 4 bases and J 3 bases, leaving 16 bases between the germline ends. The CDR3 is 16 residues long. Looked up from germline, CDR1 is SGDLS and CDR2 is YYNGEE. The CDR3 sequence is CASSSGLFSANEKLFF. For the CDR3, the DNA is TGTGCCAGCAGCTCGGGGCTCTTTTCAGCTAATGAAAAACTGTTTTTT.

As DNA, the CDR3 is TGTGCCAGCTCACCACCGTCCCTGGAGAACACTGAAGCTTTCTTT. This sequence encodes CASSPPSLENTEAFF. This chain uses TRBV18 with TRBJ1-1; D uncertain. The V and J ends lost 0 bases and 1 base respectively, with 9 bases between them. In germline, CDR1 is KGHSH, CDR2 LQKENI. This CDR3 has 15 amino acids.

The chain couples TRBV19 to TRBJ1-1; D is unclear. Germline lookup yields CDR1 LNHDA and CDR2 SQIVND (reference sequence). There are 13 residues in the CDR3. Trimming shortened V by 5 bases and J by 1 base, and 8 bases separated the two germline ends. The CDR3 here is CASSLWANTEAFF. The CDR3 region has the DNA TGTGCCAGTAGTCTTTGGGCGAACACTGAAGCTTTCTTT.

This clone was found a few times. The rearrangement joins TRBV5-6 to TRBJ1-6; D is uncertain. There are 14 residues in the CDR3. V was clipped by 4 bases and J by 5 bases, with 10 bases between them. Germline V gene sequence: CDR1 SGHDT, CDR2 YYEEEE. The CDR3 nucleotides read TGTGCCAGCAGCGGTCCACGCGATAATTCACCCCTCCACTTT. Residues: CASSGPRDNSPLHF.

The chain has TRBV19 and TRBJ1-1; a possible D gene is TRBD1 (6 bases). Germline values: CDR1 LNHDA, CDR2 SQIVND (reference sequence). The CDR3 spans 14 residues. V was trimmed by 4 bases and J by 6 bases, leaving 15 bases between them. DNA of the CDR3: TGTGCCAGTAGTACCCGGGGGGGGGCAGCTGAAGCTTTCTTT. This translates into CASSTRGGAAEAFF.

This rearrangement joins TRBV2 to TRBJ1-5, with D tentatively TRBD1 (5 bases). CDR1 is SNHLY and CDR2 is FYNNEI in the germline V gene. The V end lost 4 bases, the J end lost 7 bases, and 14 bases lay between the germline ends. CDR3 length: 14 amino acids. CDR3 sequence: CASSGVERGQPQHF. The CDR3, as DNA: TGTGCCAGCAGTGGGGTGGAGAGGGGACAGCCCCAGCATTTT.

This clone has only one observation. V and J are TRBV9 and TRBJ1-1; D possibly corresponds to TRBD1 (6 bases). The CDR3 runs 15 residues. Looked up from germline, CDR1 is SGDLS and CDR2 is YYNGEE. Deletions cut 3 bases from V and 2 bases from J, with 14 bases between. The CDR3 nucleotides read TGTGCCAGCAGCGCCAAACAGGGTATAAACACTGAAGCTTTCTTT. It specifies CASSAKQGINTEAFF.

This clone was observed a few times. V usage is TRBV28 and J usage is TRBJ1-4; a possible D gene is TRBD1 (6 bases). Germline V lookup: CDR1 MDHEN, CDR2 SYDVKM. This CDR3 has 14 residues. Trimming removed 6 bases from V and 7 bases from J, with 15 bases in between. CDR3 protein: CASSLQGNVEKLFF. In DNA, the CDR3 is TGTGCCAGCAGCCTACAGGGAAATGTTGAAAAACTGTTTTTT.

The chain combines TRBV27 with TRBJ1-5; D is possibly TRBD1 (6 bases). V was shortened by 4 bases and J by 4 bases, with 17 bases between the two germline ends. Germline assignment: CDR1 MNHEY and CDR2 SMNVEV (reference sequence). The CDR3 is 16 amino acids. CDR3 nucleotide sequence: TGTGCCAGCAGTTCCGGCCAGACAGGAACAAATCAGCCCCAGCATTTT. This encodes CASSSGQTGTNQPQHF.

The chain couples TRBV7-2 to TRBJ2-5; a possible D gene is TRBD1 (5 bases). Germline-derived CDR1 and CDR2 are SGHTA and FQGNSA. The V and J ends lost 1 base and 0 bases respectively, with 9 bases between them. This CDR3 has 15 residues. CDR3: CASSLGPGYQETQYF. CDR3 DNA sequence: TGTGCCAGCAGCTTAGGGCCAGGGTACCAAGAGACCCAGTACTTC.

This clone was detected only once. This chain uses TRBV10-3 with TRBJ1-1; D uncertain. Germline assignment: CDR1 ENHRY and CDR2 SYGVKD. CDR3 length: 14 residues. V was clipped by 3 bases and J by 1 base, with 9 bases between them. CDR3 coding DNA: TGTGCCATCAGTGACAGCAAGACGAACACTGAAGCTTTCTTT. The encoded protein is CAISDSKTNTEAFF.

CDR3 region: CASSLGTPMNTEAFF. The CDR3 bases are TGTGCCAGCAGCTTAGGAACGCCAATGAACACTGAAGCTTTCTTT. The V call is TRBV11-2, the J call TRBJ1-1; D is undetermined. The CDR3 sequence is 15 residues long. Germline V CDR1 and CDR2: SGHAT, FQNNGV. The ends were cut back, 1 base at V and 0 bases at J, with 9 bases in the middle.